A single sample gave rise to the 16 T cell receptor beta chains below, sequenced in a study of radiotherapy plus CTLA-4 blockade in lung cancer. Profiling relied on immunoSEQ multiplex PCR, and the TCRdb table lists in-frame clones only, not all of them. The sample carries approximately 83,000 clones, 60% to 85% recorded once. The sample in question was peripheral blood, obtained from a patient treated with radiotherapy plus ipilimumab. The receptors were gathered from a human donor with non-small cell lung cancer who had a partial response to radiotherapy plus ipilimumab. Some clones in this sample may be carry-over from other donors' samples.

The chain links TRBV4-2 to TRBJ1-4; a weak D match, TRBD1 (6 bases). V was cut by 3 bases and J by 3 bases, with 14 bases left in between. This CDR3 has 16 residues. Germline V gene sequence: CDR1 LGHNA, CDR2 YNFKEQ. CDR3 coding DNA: TGTGCCAGCAGCCAGGGTGACAGGAGTTCTAATGAAAAACTGTTTTTT. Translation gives CASSQGDRSSNEKLFF.

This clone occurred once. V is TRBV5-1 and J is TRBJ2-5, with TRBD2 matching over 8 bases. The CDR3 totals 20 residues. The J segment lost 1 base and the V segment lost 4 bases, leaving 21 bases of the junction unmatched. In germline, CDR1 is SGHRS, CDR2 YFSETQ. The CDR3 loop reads CASSRQKLAAPRTFQETQYF. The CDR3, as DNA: TGCGCCAGCAGCCGCCAAAAACTAGCGGCACCTCGAACTTTCCAAGAGACCCAGTACTTC.

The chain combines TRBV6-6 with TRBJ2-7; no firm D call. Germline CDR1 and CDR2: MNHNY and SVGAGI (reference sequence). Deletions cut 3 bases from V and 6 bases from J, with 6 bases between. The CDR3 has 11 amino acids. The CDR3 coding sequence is TGTGCCAGCAGTTATACTTTCGAGCAGTACTTC. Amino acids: CASSYTFEQYF.

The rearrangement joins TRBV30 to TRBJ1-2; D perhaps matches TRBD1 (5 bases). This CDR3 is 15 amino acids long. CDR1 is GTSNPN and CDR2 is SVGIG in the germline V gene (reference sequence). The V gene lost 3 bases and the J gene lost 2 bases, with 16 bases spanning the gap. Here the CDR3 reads CAWRPVGLPNYGYTF. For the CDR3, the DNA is TGTGCCTGGAGACCCGTGGGGCTCCCAAACTATGGCTACACCTTC.

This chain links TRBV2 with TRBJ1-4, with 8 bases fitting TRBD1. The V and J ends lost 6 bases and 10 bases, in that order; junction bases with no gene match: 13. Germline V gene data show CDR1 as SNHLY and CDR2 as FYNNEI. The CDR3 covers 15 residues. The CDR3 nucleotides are TGTGCCAGCAGAAGCCTTATCGACAGGGGAGGAAAACTGTTTTTT. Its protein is CASRSLIDRGGKLFF.

The CDR3 here is CASSETSGGGNEQFF. The CDR3 DNA reads as TGCGCCAGCAGTGAGACTAGCGGGGGAGGAAATGAGCAGTTCTTC. The gene calls are TRBV10-1 and TRBJ2-1, with TRBD2 identical over 11 bases. CDR1 WNHNN and CDR2 SYGVQD come from the germline V gene (reference sequence). Losses at the gene ends were 2 bases for V and 7 bases for J; bases not matched to a gene: 4. The CDR3 has 15 residues.

The CDR3 here is CASSSSPGLGSGTYEQYF. The CDR3 DNA reads TGTGCCAGCAGTTCCTCACCGGGACTGGGGTCCGGAACCTACGAGCAGTACTTC. The V and J genes are TRBV28 and TRBJ2-7, with D possibly being TRBD2 (6 bases). Germline CDR1 reads MDHEN; CDR2 reads SYDVKM. The V gene lost 4 bases and the J gene lost 2 bases, with 24 bases spanning the gap. The CDR3 length is 18 residues.

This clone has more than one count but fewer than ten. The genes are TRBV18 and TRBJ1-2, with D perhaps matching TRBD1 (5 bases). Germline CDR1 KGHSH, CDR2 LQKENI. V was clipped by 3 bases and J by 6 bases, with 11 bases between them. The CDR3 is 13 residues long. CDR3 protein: CASSPKTEHGYTF. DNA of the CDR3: TGTGCCAGCTCACCGAAGACAGAGCATGGCTACACCTTC.

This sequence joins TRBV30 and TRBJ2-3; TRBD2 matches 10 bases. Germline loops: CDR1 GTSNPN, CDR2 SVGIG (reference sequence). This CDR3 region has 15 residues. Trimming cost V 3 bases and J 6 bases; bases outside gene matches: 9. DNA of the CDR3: TGTGCCTGGAGGAGCGGGAGGGCCTTTGTCGATACGCAGTATTTT. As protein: CAWRSGRAFVDTQYF.

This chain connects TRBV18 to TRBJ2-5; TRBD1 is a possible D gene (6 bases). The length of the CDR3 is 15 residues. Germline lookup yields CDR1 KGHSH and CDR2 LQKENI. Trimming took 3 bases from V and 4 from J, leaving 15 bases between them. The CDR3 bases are TGTGCCAGCTCACCTGTGGGGGCCCTGGGAGAGACCCAGTACTTC. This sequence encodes CASSPVGALGETQYF.

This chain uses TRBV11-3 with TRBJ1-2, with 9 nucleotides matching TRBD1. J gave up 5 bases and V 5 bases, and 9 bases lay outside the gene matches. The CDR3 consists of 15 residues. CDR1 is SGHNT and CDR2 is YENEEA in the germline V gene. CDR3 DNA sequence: TGTGCCAGCAGCGGCTGGACAGGGGAGGGATATGGCTACACCTTC. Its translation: CASSGWTGEGYGYTF.

The CDR3 sequence is CASKGAGQGGTGELFF. For the CDR3, the DNA is TGTGCCTCCAAGGGCGCTGGACAGGGGGGCACCGGGGAGCTGTTTTTT. V is TRBV7-9 and J is TRBJ2-2, with TRBD1 matching 10 bases. J lost 4 bases, V lost 11 bases, and 13 bases had no gene match. Per the germline V gene, CDR1 is SEHNR and CDR2 is FQNEAQ (reference sequence). The CDR3 runs 16 residues.

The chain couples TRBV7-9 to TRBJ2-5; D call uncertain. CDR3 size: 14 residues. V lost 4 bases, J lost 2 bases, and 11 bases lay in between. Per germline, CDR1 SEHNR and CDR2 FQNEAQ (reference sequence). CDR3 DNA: TGTGCCAGCAGCTGGGCGCCGGAACAAGAGACCCAGTACTTC. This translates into CASSWAPEQETQYF.

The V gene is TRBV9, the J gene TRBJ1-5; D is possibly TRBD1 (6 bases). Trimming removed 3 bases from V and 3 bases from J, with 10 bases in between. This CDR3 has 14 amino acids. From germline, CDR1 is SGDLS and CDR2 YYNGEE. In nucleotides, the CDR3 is TGTGCCAGCAGCGCGGACAGCACCAATCAGCCCCAGCATTTT. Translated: CASSADSTNQPQHF. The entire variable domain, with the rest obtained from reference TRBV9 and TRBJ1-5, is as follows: DSGVTQTPKHLITATGQRVTLRCSPRSGDLSVYWYQQSLDQGLQFLIQYYNGEERAKGNILERFSAQQFPDLHSELNLSSLELGDSALYFCASSADSTNQPQHFGDGTRLSIL.

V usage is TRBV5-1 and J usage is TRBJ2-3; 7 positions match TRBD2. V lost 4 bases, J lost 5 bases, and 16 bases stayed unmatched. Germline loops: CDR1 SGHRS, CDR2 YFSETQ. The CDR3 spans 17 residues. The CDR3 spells CASSPGQLAGSRDTQYF. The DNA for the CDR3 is TGCGCCAGCAGCCCAGGTCAATTAGCGGGTTCAAGAGATACGCAGTATTTT. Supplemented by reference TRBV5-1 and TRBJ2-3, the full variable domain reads KAGVTQTPRYLIKTRGQQVTLSCSPISGHRSVSWYQQTPGQGLQFLFEYFSETQRNKGNFPGRFSGRQFSNSRSEMNVSTLELGDSALYLCASSPGQLAGSRDTQYFGPGTRLTVL.

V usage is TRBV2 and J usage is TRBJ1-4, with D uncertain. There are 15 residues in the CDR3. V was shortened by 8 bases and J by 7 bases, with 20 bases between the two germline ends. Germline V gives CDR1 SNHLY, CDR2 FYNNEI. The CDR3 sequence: CASYSVSEVVEKLFF. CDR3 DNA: TGTGCCAGCTATAGTGTGTCAGAGGTGGTTGAAAAACTGTTTTTT.